The 17 T cell receptor beta chains presented below share a single source sample, sequenced in a study of identical twins. TCRdb used MiXCR to reprocess the 5' RACE reads, holding one entry per CDR3 protein. Altogether over 550,000 distinct CDR3 sequences are present, about 7.6% being singletons, with the ten largest covering 1.6%. This sample was shared with a second study, whose subject was yellow fever vaccine responses in identical twins.

The specimen sequenced was PBMCs. The receptors derive from a woman between 18 and 29 years old in good health.

This clonotype was counted between two and nine times. V usage is TRBV5-1 and J usage is TRBJ2-7, with TRBD2 matching 9 bases. CDR3 length equals 14 residues. Unmatched junction bases numbered 5, after V lost 4 bases and J lost 3 bases. In germline, CDR1 is SGHRS, CDR2 YFSETQ. The CDR3 protein is CASSLGREGYEQYF. The CDR3 region has the DNA TGCGCCAGCAGCCTAGGGCGGGAGGGCTACGAGCAGTACTTC.

This clonotype showed up just a few times. This sequence joins TRBV6-1 and TRBJ1-3; no reliable D call. Trimming took 1 base from V and 0 from J, leaving 10 bases between them. Germline V gives CDR1 MNHNS, CDR2 SASEGT. This CDR3 spans 16 amino acids. As DNA, the CDR3 is TGTGCCAGCAGTGAAGAAGACACCATCTCTGGAAACACCATATATTTT. This gives the protein CASSEEDTISGNTIYF.

This clonotype was observed a few times. The rearrangement uses TRBV20-1 and TRBJ1-5, with D unclear. This CDR3 comprises 14 residues. In germline, CDR1 is DFQATT, CDR2 SNEGSKA (reference sequence). The V end lost 3 bases, the J end lost 0 bases, and 9 bases lay between the germline ends. CDR3 in amino acids: CSARTSPSNQPQHF. CDR3 nucleotide sequence: TGCAGTGCTAGGACAAGCCCTAGCAATCAGCCCCAGCATTTT.

This clonotype turned up a few times. Sequence at one end of the junction differs from germline and may be a read error. The V and J genes are TRBV4-1 and TRBJ1-1, with a weak D call TRBD1 (5 bases). Germline CDR1 MGHRA, CDR2 YSYEKL. CDR3 length: 15 amino acids. CDR3 region: CASSSSGTGYTEVFF. The CDR3 DNA follows: TGCGCCAGCAGCAGTTCCGGGACGGGATACACTGAAGTTTTCTTT.

The table lists this clonotype with many counts. V and J are TRBV27 and TRBJ1-1; 8 bases are a match to TRBD1. After removal of 5 bases from V and 0 bases from J, the junction contained 8 bases not matched to a gene. The germline V gene encodes CDR1 MNHEY and CDR2 SMNVEV (reference sequence). The CDR3 length is 16 residues. CDR3 sequence: CASSPGQGQMNTEAFF. The CDR3 nucleotides read TGTGCCAGCAGTCCCGGACAGGGTCAAATGAACACTGAAGCTTTCTTT.

This clonotype was observed a handful of times. The chain is built from TRBV6-5 and TRBJ1-1, with a weak D call TRBD1 (5 bases). Trimming removed 0 bases from V and 5 bases from J, with 16 bases in between. This CDR3 comprises 16 residues. The germline V gene has CDR1 MNHEY and CDR2 SVGAGI. The CDR3 loop reads CASSYSYVPGGTEAFF. The CDR3 DNA reads TGTGCCAGCAGTTACTCTTACGTTCCTGGGGGGACTGAAGCTTTCTTT.

This chain joins TRBV25-1 and TRBJ2-1, with 8 bases that match TRBD1. V gave up 3 bases and J gave up 1 base; unmatched junction bases: 2. Germline lookup yields CDR1 MGHDK and CDR2 SYGVNS. This CDR3 contains 15 residues. Here the CDR3 reads CASSDWDRSYNEQFF. For the CDR3, the DNA is TGTGCCAGCAGTGACTGGGACAGGTCCTACAATGAGCAGTTCTTC.

This clonotype was counted once. The rearrangement joins TRBV9 to TRBJ2-7; 7 nucleotides agree with TRBD2. The trim removed 0 bases at V and 5 bases at J, leaving 8 bases unmatched. CDR1 is SGDLS, CDR2 YYNGEE, per germline. The length of the CDR3 is 15 residues. The CDR3 loop is CASSVGAGASHEQYF. The CDR3 DNA follows: TGTGCCAGCAGCGTAGGCGCGGGAGCGTCCCACGAGCAGTACTTC.

In its sample, this clonotype was seen many times. J is TRBJ1-2 and V is TRBV27; 10 nucleotides align to TRBD1. The junction had 9 bases not matched to a gene; V was cut back by 6 bases and J by 8 bases. This CDR3 comprises 14 residues. The germline V gene has CDR1 MNHEY and CDR2 SMNVEV (reference sequence). The CDR3 DNA follows: TGTGCCAGCAGAGGACAGGGGGGAGGAAGAGGCTACACCTTC. Translating it yields CASRGQGGGRGYTF.

This clonotype appeared a few times. The chain couples TRBV9 to TRBJ1-4; TRBD1 agrees at 10 bases. The V and J ends lost 3 bases and 4 bases, in that order; junction bases with no gene match: 9. Germline V gene lookup returns CDR1 SGDLS and CDR2 YYNGEE. The CDR3 length is 17 residues. CDR3 in amino acids: CASSAGQGRSGNEKLFF. CDR3 sequence (DNA): TGTGCCAGCAGCGCGGGACAGGGGAGAAGCGGTAATGAAAAACTGTTTTTT.

This clonotype has more than one count but fewer than ten. The rearrangement joins TRBV7-9 to TRBJ2-3; D remains unclear. The V gene lost 3 bases and the J gene lost 10 bases, with 14 bases spanning the gap. Germline CDR1 SEHNR, CDR2 FQNEAQ (reference sequence). The CDR3 consists of 13 residues. The CDR3 DNA sequence: TGTGCCAGCAGCTTTCTTTCAGAAACTTCGCAGTATTTT. Its protein is CASSFLSETSQYF. Drawing the rest from reference TRBV7-9 and TRBJ2-3, the complete variable domain is DTGVSQNPRHKITKRGQNVTFRCDPISEHNRLYWYRQTLGQGPEFLTYFQNEAQLEKSRLLSDRFSAERPKGSFSTLEIQRTEQGDSAMYLCASSFLSETSQYFGPGTRLTVL.

This clonotype was recorded at least ten times. The chain links TRBV10-3 to TRBJ2-5, with D tentatively TRBD2 (6 bases). From germline, CDR1 is ENHRY and CDR2 SYGVKD. This CDR3 spans 14 amino acids. V lost 3 bases and J 2 bases, leaving 10 bases between the germline ends. The CDR3 region has the DNA TGTGCCATCAGTGAATTCGGGACTCAAGAGACCCAGTACTTC. Translating it yields CAISEFGTQETQYF.

This chain joins TRBV6-5 and TRBJ1-6; no clear D gene. Trimming stripped 0 bases from V and 7 bases from J, with 10 bases between. Germline assignment: CDR1 MNHEY and CDR2 SVGAGI. The CDR3 has 15 amino acids. In DNA form, the CDR3 reads TGTGCCAGCAGTTACTCGTATAACGGAAATTCACCCCTCCACTTT. Encoded protein: CASSYSYNGNSPLHF.

In this sample, this clonotype turned up a few times. J is TRBJ1-1 and V is TRBV7-9, with D perhaps matching TRBD1 (6 bases). The V and J ends lost 6 bases and 3 bases respectively, with 17 bases between them. The length of the CDR3 is 15 residues. Germline loops: CDR1 SEHNR, CDR2 FQNEAQ (reference sequence). The CDR3 spells CASRKAGAGDTEAFF. CDR3 nucleotide sequence: TGTGCCAGCAGAAAGGCAGGAGCAGGGGACACTGAAGCTTTCTTT. Looking up the rest from reference TRBV7-9 and TRBJ1-1 gives the full variable domain: DTGVSQNPRHKITKRGQNVTFRCDPISEHNRLYWYRQTLGQGPEFLTYFQNEAQLEKSRLLSDRFSAERPKGSFSTLEIQRTEQGDSAMYLCASRKAGAGDTEAFFGQGTRLTVV.

The chain combines TRBV6-5 with TRBJ2-1, with a possible D match to TRBD2 (5 bases). CDR1 and CDR2 from the germline V gene are MNHEY and SVGAGI. The V end lost 0 bases, the J end lost 10 bases, and 16 bases lay between the germline ends. This CDR3 has 15 amino acids. CDR3 protein: CASSYSRAVIEEQFF. CDR3 DNA: TGTGCCAGCAGTTACTCGAGGGCAGTGATTGAGGAGCAGTTCTTC.

The chain combines TRBV10-3 with TRBJ2-2; TRBD1 might be the D (5 bases). Germline CDR1 and CDR2: ENHRY and SYGVKD. V was trimmed by 4 bases and J by 3 bases, leaving 12 bases between them. The CDR3 spans 15 residues. The CDR3 is CAISGRAQDTGELFF. The CDR3, as DNA: TGTGCCATCAGTGGCAGGGCGCAGGACACCGGGGAGCTGTTTTTT.

This clonotype was counted ten times or more. The chain carries TRBV6-5 and TRBJ1-2; D is perhaps TRBD1 (6 bases). The CDR3 runs 17 residues. The germline V gene encodes CDR1 MNHEY and CDR2 SVGAGI. The V end lost 2 bases, the J end lost 4 bases, and 20 bases lay between the germline ends. The CDR3 sequence: CASSYTVTGASPYGYTF. The CDR3 DNA is TGTGCCAGCAGTTACACCGTGACAGGCGCTTCCCCCTATGGCTACACCTTC.